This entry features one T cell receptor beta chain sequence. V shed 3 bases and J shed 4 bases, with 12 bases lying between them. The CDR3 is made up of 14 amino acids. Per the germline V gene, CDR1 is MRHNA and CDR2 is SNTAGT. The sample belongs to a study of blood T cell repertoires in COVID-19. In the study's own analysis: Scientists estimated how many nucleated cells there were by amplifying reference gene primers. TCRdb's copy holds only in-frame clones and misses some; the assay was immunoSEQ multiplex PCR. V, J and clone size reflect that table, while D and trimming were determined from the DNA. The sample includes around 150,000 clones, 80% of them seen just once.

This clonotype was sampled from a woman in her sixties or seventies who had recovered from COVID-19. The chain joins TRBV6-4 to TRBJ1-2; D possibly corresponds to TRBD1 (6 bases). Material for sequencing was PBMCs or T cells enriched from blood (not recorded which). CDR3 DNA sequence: TGTGCCAGCAGTGAGGCGGGGGGCAGCTATGGCTACACCTTC. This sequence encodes CASSEAGGSYGYTF.